This is a list of T cell receptor beta chains from one sample in a study of blood T cell repertoires in COVID-19. Generated by immunoSEQ multiplex PCR, the TCRdb table keeps only in-frame clones and is missing some. This table holds about 230,000 clones, 70% to 90% found once. The sequenced material came from peripheral blood. Source of these receptors: a man aged 45-60 years with COVID-19, enrolled during active disease. CDR3s include the opening cysteine and the closing phenylalanine or tryptophan. The D gene is left open where the match is weak. Clone sizes are given selectively: once, few, many, or a class where the clone is expanded.

TRBV2	TRBJ1-2	-	-	TGTGCCAGCAGGCGTTTCCGTTCCCAGGGCAACTATGGCTACACCTTC	CASRRFRSQGNYGYTF
TRBV11-2	TRBJ1-1	once	-	TGTGCCAGCAGCTTAGAGCCTACAGGGTCTGAAGCTTTCTTT	CASSLEPTGSEAFF
TRBV19	TRBJ2-1	-	TRBD2	TGTGCCAGTAGTATTAGTACGACTAGCGGGAGGGCAAGAAATGAGCAGTTCTTC	CASSISTTSGRARNEQFF
TRBV27	TRBJ2-3	-	TRBD2	TGTGCCAGCAGATTAGGGAGGGCCGCAGATACGCAGTATTTT	CASRLGRAADTQYF
TRBV19	TRBJ1-2	few	TRBD1	TGTGCCAGTAGCCGGGACAGGACCTATGGCTACACCTTC	CASSRDRTYGYTF
TRBV6-5	TRBJ2-5	once	-	TGTGCCAGCAGTTATGTACGGGAAGGGAGGGAGACCCAGTACTTC	CASSYVREGRETQYF
TRBV5-5	TRBJ2-1	-	-	TGTGCCAGCAGCTTGGAGGGGCGCAATGAGCAGTTCTTC	CASSLEGRNEQFF
TRBV29-1	TRBJ2-3	-	-	TGCAGCGTGTCGGGTCCCGGGGCAGATACGCAGTATTTT	CSVSGPGADTQYF
TRBV7-3	TRBJ2-1	-	-	TGTGCCAGCAGCTTAAAAGGTTCGAGCGGCAGTCCCTACAATGAGCAGTTCTTC	CASSLKGSSGSPYNEQFF
TRBV5-1	TRBJ1-2	-	-	TGCGCCAGCAGCTTGGCCTTACAGCCTGAGGGCTACACCTTC	CASSLALQPEGYTF
TRBV7-8	TRBJ1-2	-	-	TGTGCCAGCAGCCCTAGTGGGGCCTACAGGCCCGAGGGGGTTAACTATGGCTACACCTTC	CASSPSGAYRPEGVNYGYTF
TRBV27	TRBJ2-7	-	TRBD2	TGTGCCAGCAGTCAGGGACTAGCGGAGACATACGAGCAGTACTTC	CASSQGLAETYEQYF
TRBV6-1	TRBJ2-7	-	-	TGTGCCAGCAGTGAACCGGGACTCCTATCAGAGCAGTACTTC	CASSEPGLLSEQYF
TRBV5-8	TRBJ1-2	-	-	TGTGCCAGCAGCCTTACTACAGGCTCTCGTTTCTATGGCTACACCTTC	CASSLTTGSRFYGYTF